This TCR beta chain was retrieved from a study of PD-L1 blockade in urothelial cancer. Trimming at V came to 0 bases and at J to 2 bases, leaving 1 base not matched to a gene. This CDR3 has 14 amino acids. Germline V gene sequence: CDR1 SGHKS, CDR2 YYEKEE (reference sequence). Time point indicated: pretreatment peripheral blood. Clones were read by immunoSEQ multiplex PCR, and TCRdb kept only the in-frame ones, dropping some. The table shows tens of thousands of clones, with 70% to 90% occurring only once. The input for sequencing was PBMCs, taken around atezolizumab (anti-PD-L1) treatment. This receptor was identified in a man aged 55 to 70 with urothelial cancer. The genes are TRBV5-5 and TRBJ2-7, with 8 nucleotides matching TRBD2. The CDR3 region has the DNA TGTGCCAGCAGCTTGGAGCGGGGGACCTACGAGCAGTACTTC. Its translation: CASSLERGTYEQYF.